A single sample gave rise to the 24 T cell receptor beta chains below, sequenced in a study of CD8+ T cells in alopecia areata (dated by TCRdb to 2016 to 2018). This specimen's time point label, interpreted: 4 weeks on oral tofacitinib. Sample treatment or condition, as interpreted from the label and publication: oral pan-JAK inhibitor, 5-10 mg twice daily. Library preparation used the immunoSEQ multiplex PCR assay. RNA was extracted from all samples and reverse transcribed into cDNA as template for TCR sequencing. TCRdb took this table from immuneACCESS and kept in-frame rearrangements with V and J called. Such tables lack part of the clones; where checked against another copy, unresolved V genes explain under half of the gap, and the rest is unexplained. The sample yields some 160,000 clones; under 70% were counted once. 0.9% to 1% of the sample goes to the ten largest clones. The sample was CD4+ T cells sorted from blood, taken at week 4, from a patient treated with tofacitinib. The source is a human donor with alopecia areata.

This clone has only a few counts. The chain joins TRBV29-1 to TRBJ2-5; 7 bases align to TRBD1. Germline lookup yields CDR1 SQVTM and CDR2 ANQGSEA. V shed 7 bases, J shed 1 base, and the junction held 9 bases outside the gene matches. This CDR3 comprises 14 residues. CDR3 DNA: TGCAGCGCTGACAGGGAAATATCCCAAGAGACCCAGTACTTC. This codes for CSADREISQETQYF.

This chain links TRBV9 with TRBJ1-1; D is perhaps TRBD1 (5 bases). The CDR3 totals 13 residues. The V end lost 0 bases, the J end lost 9 bases, and 12 bases lay between the germline ends. Looked up from germline, CDR1 is SGDLS and CDR2 is YYNGEE. Here the CDR3 DNA reads TGTGCCAGCAGCGTAGATCGTCTGGACAAAGCTTTCTTT. Its translation: CASSVDRLDKAFF.

The V call is TRBV5-1, the J call TRBJ1-1; no firm D call. CDR1 is SGHRS, CDR2 YFSETQ, per germline. CDR3 size: 13 residues. V shed 4 bases and J shed 8 bases, with 15 bases lying between them. The CDR3 protein is CASSPQYRDEAFF. In DNA form, the CDR3 reads TGCGCCAGCAGCCCCCAATATAGAGACGAAGCTTTCTTT.

V gene TRBV10-3 combines with J gene TRBJ2-7; possibly TRBD1 for D (6 bases). CDR3 length: 14 amino acids. Trimming removed 0 bases at V and 3 bases at J, with 9 bases between. CDR1 and CDR2 from the germline V gene are ENHRY and SYGVKD. The CDR3 sequence: CAISESSQGYEQYF. The CDR3 DNA is TGTGCCATCAGTGAGTCCTCACAGGGCTACGAGCAGTACTTC.

The V gene is TRBV5-6, the J gene TRBJ1-3; 7 bases align to TRBD1. With V trimmed by 3 bases and J by 1 base, 4 bases remained unmatched. Per the germline V gene, CDR1 is SGHDT and CDR2 is YYEEEE. The CDR3 has 15 amino acids. CDR3 coding DNA: TGTGCCAGCAGCTGGACAGGAGAATCTGGAAACACCATATATTTT. This encodes CASSWTGESGNTIYF.

The CDR3, as DNA: TGCAGCGTTGAAGATCACAGGGGTGATGGCTACACCTTC. Translated: CSVEDHRGDGYTF. The chain links TRBV29-1 to TRBJ1-2; 7 bases fit TRBD1. Germline V gene data show CDR1 as SQVTM and CDR2 as ANQGSEA. Trimming removed 0 bases from V and 6 bases from J; junction bases left unmatched: 4. The CDR3 spans 13 residues.

This clone showed up just a few times. The sample has other DNA sequences that encode this CDR3 too. The CDR3 coding sequence is TGCAGCGTTGTGGGCATCCAAGAGACCCAGTACTTC. Translating it yields CSVVGIQETQYF. The chain recombines TRBV29-1 with TRBJ2-5, with D uncertain. The CDR3 length is 12 residues. Trimming took off 4 bases at V and 1 base at J, with 7 bases between the two ends. Germline V CDR1 and CDR2: SQVTM, ANQGSEA. Drawing the rest from reference TRBV29-1 and TRBJ2-5, the complete variable domain is SAVISQKPSRDICQRGTSLTIQCQVDSQVTMMFWYRQQPGQSLTLIATANQGSEATYESGFVIDKFPISRPNLTFSTLTVSNMSPEDSSIYLCSVVGIQETQYFGPGTRLLVL.

There are a few counts of this clone. The chain couples TRBV29-1 to TRBJ2-7; no definite D call. V lost 4 bases, J lost 2 bases, and 12 bases lay in between. The germline V gene has CDR1 SQVTM and CDR2 ANQGSEA. This CDR3 spans 13 amino acids. CDR3 loop: CSVGLVGAYEQYF. CDR3 sequence (DNA): TGCAGCGTTGGTTTAGTCGGAGCCTACGAGCAGTACTTC.

This clone was detected only a few times. The chain recombines TRBV5-1 with TRBJ1-2; D gene ambiguous. V was cut by 5 bases and J by 8 bases, with 16 bases left in between. This CDR3 region has 13 residues. Per the germline V gene, CDR1 is SGHRS and CDR2 is YFSETQ. The CDR3 DNA follows: TGCGCCAGCAGTCCCGTGGGAGGCGCAGGCTACACCTTC. It yields the protein CASSPVGGAGYTF. The variable domain in full, completed from reference TRBV5-1 and TRBJ1-2, reads KAGVTQTPRYLIKTRGQQVTLSCSPISGHRSVSWYQQTPGQGLQFLFEYFSETQRNKGNFPGRFSGRQFSNSRSEMNVSTLELGDSALYLCASSPVGGAGYTFGSGTRLTVV.

This clone appeared a few times. The gene calls are TRBV5-1 and TRBJ2-7; the match to TRBD2 covers 11 bases. Germline-derived CDR1 and CDR2 are SGHRS and YFSETQ. V shed 4 bases, J shed 0 bases, and the junction held 3 bases outside the gene matches. CDR3 length: 15 residues. CDR3 DNA: TGCGCCAGCAGCGTTAGCGGGGGGGCCTCCTACGAGCAGTACTTC. As protein: CASSVSGGASYEQYF.

This clone appeared a single time. The chain combines TRBV30 with TRBJ1-2; 9 bases are a match to TRBD1. Unmatched junction bases numbered 4, after V lost 4 bases and J lost 1 base. This CDR3 is built from 14 residues. The germline CDR1 and CDR2 sequences are GTSNPN and SVGIG (reference sequence). CDR3 sequence (DNA): TGTGCCTGGACGGGACAGGGTAGTAACTATGGCTACACCTTC. Amino acids: CAWTGQGSNYGYTF.

The chain employs TRBV6-5 and TRBJ1-5; the D gene is possibly TRBD1 (5 bases). V lost 4 bases and J 9 bases, leaving 16 bases between the germline ends. The CDR3 length is 14 residues. Looked up from germline, CDR1 is MNHEY and CDR2 is SVGAGI. The CDR3 protein is CASSLAGGRVPQHF. CDR3 DNA: TGTGCCAGCAGTTTGGCTGGGGGTCGAGTGCCCCAGCATTTT.

The chain recombines TRBV29-1 with TRBJ1-1; maybe TRBD1 (5 bases). The ends were cut back, 6 bases at V and 7 bases at J, with 12 bases in the middle. This CDR3 is 11 amino acids long. Germline CDR1 SQVTM, CDR2 ANQGSEA. This CDR3 is CSVRDGREAFF. The CDR3 bases are TGCAGCGTGCGGGACGGCCGTGAAGCTTTCTTT.

This sequence joins TRBV9 and TRBJ2-5; perhaps TRBD2 as D (6 bases). Germline V gene data show CDR1 as SGDLS and CDR2 as YYNGEE. CDR3 length: 15 amino acids. Trimming took 4 bases from V and 5 from J, leaving 18 bases between them. Here the CDR3 DNA reads TGTGCCAGCAGCTTTCACTCCCGGGGGTTGGAGACCCAGTACTTC. Amino acids: CASSFHSRGLETQYF.

CDR3 bases: TGTGCCAGCAGCGGCCGACAGGGAAGGAACACTGAAGCTTTCTTT. It specifies CASSGRQGRNTEAFF. This chain links TRBV7-3 with TRBJ1-1; TRBD1 aligns across 7 bases. The CDR3 spans 15 residues. The germline V gene has CDR1 SGHTA and CDR2 FQGTGA. J was trimmed by 1 base and V by 5 bases; bases with no gene match: 7.

The V call is TRBV19, the J call TRBJ2-5; TRBD2 matches 7 bases. V dropped 3 bases and J dropped 2; count of bases not matched to a gene: 3. This CDR3 region has 14 residues. CDR1 is LNHDA and CDR2 is SQIVND in the germline V gene (reference sequence). CDR3 sequence reads: CASSIQAGQETQYF. CDR3 DNA sequence: TGTGCCAGTAGTATTCAAGCGGGGCAAGAGACCCAGTACTTC.

V is TRBV7-3 and J is TRBJ2-3; tentative D call: TRBD1 (6 bases). This CDR3 comprises 15 residues. Germline CDR1 is SGHTA and CDR2 is FQGTGA. The V and J ends lost 3 bases and 0 bases respectively, with 10 bases between them. In nucleotides, the CDR3 is TGTGCCAGCAGCTTTACAGGGTCTAGCACAGATACGCAGTATTTT. Encoded protein: CASSFTGSSTDTQYF. Supplemented by reference TRBV7-3 and TRBJ2-3, the full variable domain reads GAGVSQTPSNKVTEKGKYVELRCDPISGHTALYWYRQSLGQGPEFLIYFQGTGAADDSGLPNDRFFAVRPEGSVSTLKIQRTERGDSAVYLCASSFTGSSTDTQYFGPGTRLTVL.

The chain couples TRBV5-1 to TRBJ2-3; 7 bases align to TRBD2. Germline trimming cut 6 bases from V and 2 bases from J; bases unmatched to any gene: 15. The length of the CDR3 is 17 residues. CDR1 and CDR2 from the germline V gene are SGHRS and YFSETQ. The CDR3 nucleotides read TGCGCCAGCACCGTTTCGCGGCTAGCGGATTACACAGATACGCAGTATTTT. Its translation is CASTVSRLADYTDTQYF.

This chain joins TRBV29-1 and TRBJ2-3, with 8 bases matching TRBD1. The CDR3 has 14 residues. The V segment lost 6 bases and the J segment 1 base; nucleotides outside the gene matches: 6. Germline CDR1 is SQVTM and CDR2 is ANQGSEA. CDR3 sequence: CSVDGQGGTDTQYF. CDR3 bases: TGCAGCGTAGATGGACAGGGAGGCACAGATACGCAGTATTTT.

The rearrangement links TRBV29-1 to TRBJ2-5; D is possibly TRBD2 (6 bases). The CDR3 consists of 12 residues. The V gene lost 4 bases and the J gene lost 9 bases, with 15 bases spanning the gap. Germline V CDR1 and CDR2: SQVTM, ANQGSEA. The chain's CDR3 is CSVGDSSLAQYF. In DNA, the CDR3 is TGCAGCGTTGGGGACTCGTCCTTGGCCCAGTACTTC.

The chain joins TRBV30 to TRBJ1-2, with 12 bases identical to TRBD1. Germline V CDR1 and CDR2: GTSNPN, SVGIG (reference sequence). The CDR3 is made up of 16 amino acids. This chain's CDR3 is CSTRRDRGLSNYGYTF. In DNA, the CDR3 is TGTTCCACCCGGAGGGACAGGGGGCTATCCAACTATGGCTACACCTTC.

The chain carries TRBV30 and TRBJ1-5, with no clear D. Germline lookup yields CDR1 GTSNPN and CDR2 SVGIG (reference sequence). The CDR3 is made up of 13 amino acids. Trimming stripped 0 bases from V and 5 bases from J, with 8 bases between. CDR3 in DNA: TGTGCCTGGAGTGTAACCCTACATCAGCCCCAGCATTTT. This sequence encodes CAWSVTLHQPQHF.

V gene TRBV5-1 combines with J gene TRBJ1-3; TRBD1 agrees at 7 bases. The CDR3 contains 15 residues. The junction had 3 bases not matched to a gene; V was cut back by 0 bases and J by 3 bases. The germline CDR1 and CDR2 sequences are SGHRS and YFSETQ. The CDR3 is CASSLETGHGNTIYF. In DNA form, the CDR3 reads TGCGCCAGCAGCTTGGAGACAGGGCATGGAAACACCATATATTTT.

This rearrangement joins TRBV18 to TRBJ2-3; D is uncertain. V was cut by 2 bases and J by 5 bases, with 8 bases left in between. The CDR3 sequence is 13 residues long. Germline CDR1 reads KGHSH; CDR2 reads LQKENI. CDR3 sequence (DNA): TGTGCCAGCTCACCAGGCCGTGGAGATACGCAGTATTTT. It encodes CASSPGRGDTQYF.